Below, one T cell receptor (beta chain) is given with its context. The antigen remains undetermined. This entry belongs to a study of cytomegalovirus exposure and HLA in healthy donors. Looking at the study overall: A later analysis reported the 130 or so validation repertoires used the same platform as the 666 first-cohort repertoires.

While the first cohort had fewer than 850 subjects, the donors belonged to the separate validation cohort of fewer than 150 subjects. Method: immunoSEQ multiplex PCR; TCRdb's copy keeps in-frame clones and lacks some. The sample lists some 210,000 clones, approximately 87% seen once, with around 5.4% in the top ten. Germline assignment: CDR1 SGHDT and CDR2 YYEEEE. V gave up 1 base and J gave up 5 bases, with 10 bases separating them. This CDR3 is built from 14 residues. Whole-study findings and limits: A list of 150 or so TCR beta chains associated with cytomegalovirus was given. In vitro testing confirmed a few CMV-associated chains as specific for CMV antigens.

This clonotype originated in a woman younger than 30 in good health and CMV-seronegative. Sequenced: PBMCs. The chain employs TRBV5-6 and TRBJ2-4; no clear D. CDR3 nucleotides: TGTGCCAGCAGCTTGCGGTCATATCAAAACATTCAGTACTTC. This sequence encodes CASSLRSYQNIQYF.